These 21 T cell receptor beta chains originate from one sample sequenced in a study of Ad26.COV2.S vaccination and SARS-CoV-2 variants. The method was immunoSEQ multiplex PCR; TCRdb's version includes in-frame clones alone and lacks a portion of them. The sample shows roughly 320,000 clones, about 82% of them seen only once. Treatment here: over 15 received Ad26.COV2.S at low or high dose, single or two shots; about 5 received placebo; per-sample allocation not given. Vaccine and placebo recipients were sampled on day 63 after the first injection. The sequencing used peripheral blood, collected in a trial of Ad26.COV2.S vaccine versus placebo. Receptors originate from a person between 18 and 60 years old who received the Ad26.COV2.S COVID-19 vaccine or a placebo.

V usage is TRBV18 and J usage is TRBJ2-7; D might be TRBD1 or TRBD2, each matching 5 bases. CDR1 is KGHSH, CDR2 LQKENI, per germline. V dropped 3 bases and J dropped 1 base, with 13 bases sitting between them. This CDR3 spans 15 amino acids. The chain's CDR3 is CASSPSFGGSYEQYF. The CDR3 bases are TGTGCCAGCTCACCGTCCTTTGGGGGATCCTACGAGCAGTACTTC.

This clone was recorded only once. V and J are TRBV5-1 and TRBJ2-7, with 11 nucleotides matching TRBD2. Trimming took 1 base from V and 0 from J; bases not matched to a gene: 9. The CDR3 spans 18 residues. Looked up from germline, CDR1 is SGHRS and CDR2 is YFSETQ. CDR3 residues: CASSLRPSGGSSSYEQYF. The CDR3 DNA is TGCGCCAGCAGCTTGAGGCCTAGCGGGGGGTCTTCCTCCTACGAGCAGTACTTC.

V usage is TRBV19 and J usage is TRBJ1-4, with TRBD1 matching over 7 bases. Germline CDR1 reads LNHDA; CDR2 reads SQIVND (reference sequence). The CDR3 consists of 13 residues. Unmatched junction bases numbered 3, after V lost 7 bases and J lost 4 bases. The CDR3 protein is CASTTGRNEKLFF. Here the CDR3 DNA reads TGTGCCAGTACGACAGGGCGTAATGAAAAACTGTTTTTT.

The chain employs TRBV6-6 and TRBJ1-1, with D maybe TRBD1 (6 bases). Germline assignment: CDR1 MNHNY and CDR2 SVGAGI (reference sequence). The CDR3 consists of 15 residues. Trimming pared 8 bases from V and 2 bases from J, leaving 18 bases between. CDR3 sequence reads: CASGTTGTKNTEAFF. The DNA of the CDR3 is TGTGCCAGCGGGACCACCGGGACAAAAAACACTGAAGCTTTCTTT.

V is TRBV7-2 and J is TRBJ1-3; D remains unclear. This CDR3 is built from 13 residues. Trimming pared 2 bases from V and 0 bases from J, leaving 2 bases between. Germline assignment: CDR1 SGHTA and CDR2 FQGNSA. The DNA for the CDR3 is TGTGCCAGCAGCTTAAGCTCTGGAAACACCATATATTTT. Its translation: CASSLSSGNTIYF.

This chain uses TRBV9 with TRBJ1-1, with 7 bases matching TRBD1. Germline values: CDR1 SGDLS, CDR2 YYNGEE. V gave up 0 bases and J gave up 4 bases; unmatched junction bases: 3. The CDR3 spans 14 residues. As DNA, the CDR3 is TGTGCCAGCAGCGTAGAGGGGGCGGCCACTGAAGCTTTCTTT. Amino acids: CASSVEGAATEAFF.

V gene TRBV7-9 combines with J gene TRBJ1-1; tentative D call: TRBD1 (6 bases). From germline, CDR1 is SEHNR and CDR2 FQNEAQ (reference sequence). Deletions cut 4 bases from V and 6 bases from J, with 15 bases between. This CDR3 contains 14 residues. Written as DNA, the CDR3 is TGTGCCAGCAGCTACCGTCCGGGACACGCTGAAGCTTTCTTT. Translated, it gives CASSYRPGHAEAFF.

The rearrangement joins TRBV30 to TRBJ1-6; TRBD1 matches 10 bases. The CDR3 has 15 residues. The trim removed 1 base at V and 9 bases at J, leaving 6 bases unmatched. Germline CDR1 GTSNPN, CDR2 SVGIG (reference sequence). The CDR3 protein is CAWSGRQGASSPLHF. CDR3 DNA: TGTGCCTGGAGTGGACGACAGGGGGCGAGTTCACCCCTCCACTTT.

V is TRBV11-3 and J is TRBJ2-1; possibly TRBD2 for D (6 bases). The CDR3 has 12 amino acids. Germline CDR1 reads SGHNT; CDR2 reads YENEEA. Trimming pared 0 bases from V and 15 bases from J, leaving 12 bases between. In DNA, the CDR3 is TGTGCCAGCAGCTTAGATCGAGGACTACCGTTCTTC. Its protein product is CASSLDRGLPFF.

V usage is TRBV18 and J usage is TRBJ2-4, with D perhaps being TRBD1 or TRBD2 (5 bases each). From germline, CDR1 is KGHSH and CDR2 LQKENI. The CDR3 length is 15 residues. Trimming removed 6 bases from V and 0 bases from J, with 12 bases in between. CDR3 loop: CASSPGTLAKNIQYF. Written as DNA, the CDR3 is TGTGCCAGCTCCCCCGGGACCCTAGCCAAAAACATTCAGTACTTC.

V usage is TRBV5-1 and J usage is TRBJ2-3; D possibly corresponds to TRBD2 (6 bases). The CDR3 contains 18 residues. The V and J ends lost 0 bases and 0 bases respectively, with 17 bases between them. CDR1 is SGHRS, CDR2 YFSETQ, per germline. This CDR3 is CASSLADYRPPSTDTQYF. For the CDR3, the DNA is TGCGCCAGCAGCTTGGCGGACTACCGGCCACCTAGCACAGATACGCAGTATTTT.

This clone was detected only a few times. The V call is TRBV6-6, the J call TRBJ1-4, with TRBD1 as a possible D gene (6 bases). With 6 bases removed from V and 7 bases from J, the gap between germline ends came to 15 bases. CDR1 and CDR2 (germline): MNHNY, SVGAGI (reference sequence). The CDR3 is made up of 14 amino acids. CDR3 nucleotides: TGTGCCAGCAGACCGGACAGATTGGGTGAAAAACTGTTTTTT. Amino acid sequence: CASRPDRLGEKLFF.

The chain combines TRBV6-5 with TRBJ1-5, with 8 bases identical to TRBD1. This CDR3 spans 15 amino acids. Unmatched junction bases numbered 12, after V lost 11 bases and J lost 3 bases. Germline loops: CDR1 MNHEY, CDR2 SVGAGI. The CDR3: CAGARTGGNNQPQHF. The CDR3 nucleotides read TGTGCCGGGGCCCGTACAGGGGGAAACAATCAGCCCCAGCATTTT.

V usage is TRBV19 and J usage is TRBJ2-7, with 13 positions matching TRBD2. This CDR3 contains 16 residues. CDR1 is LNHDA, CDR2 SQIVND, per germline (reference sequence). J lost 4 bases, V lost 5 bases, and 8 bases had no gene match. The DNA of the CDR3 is TGTGCCAGTAGTGTCACCGGGACTAGCGGGGAGTACGAGCAGTACTTC. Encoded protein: CASSVTGTSGEYEQYF.

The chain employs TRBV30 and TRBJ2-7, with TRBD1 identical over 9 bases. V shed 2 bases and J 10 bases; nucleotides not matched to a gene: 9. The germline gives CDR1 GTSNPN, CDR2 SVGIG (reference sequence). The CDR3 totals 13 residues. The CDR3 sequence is CAWSPGQGLQQYF. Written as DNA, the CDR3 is TGTGCCTGGAGTCCGGGACAGGGACTTCAACAGTACTTC.

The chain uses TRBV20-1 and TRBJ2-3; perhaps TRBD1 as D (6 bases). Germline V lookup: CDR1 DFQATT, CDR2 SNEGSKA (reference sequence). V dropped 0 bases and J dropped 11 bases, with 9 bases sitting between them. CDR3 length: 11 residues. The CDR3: CSARDTGQQYF. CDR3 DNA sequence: TGCAGTGCTAGAGATACGGGACAGCAGTATTTT.

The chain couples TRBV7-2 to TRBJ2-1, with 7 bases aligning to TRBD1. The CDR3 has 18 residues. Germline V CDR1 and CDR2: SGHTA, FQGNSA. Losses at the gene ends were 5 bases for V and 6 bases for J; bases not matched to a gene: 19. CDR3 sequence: CASSTRAYRVRDSNEQFF. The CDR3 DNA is TGTGCCAGCAGCACACGCGCTTACAGGGTTAGGGACAGCAATGAGCAGTTCTTC.

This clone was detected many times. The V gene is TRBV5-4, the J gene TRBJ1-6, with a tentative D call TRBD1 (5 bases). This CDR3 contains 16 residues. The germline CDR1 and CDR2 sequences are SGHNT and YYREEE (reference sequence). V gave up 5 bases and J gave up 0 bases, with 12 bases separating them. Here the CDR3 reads CASRRDGSSYNSPLHF. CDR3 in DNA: TGTGCCAGCAGAAGGGACGGAAGCTCCTATAATTCACCCCTCCACTTT.

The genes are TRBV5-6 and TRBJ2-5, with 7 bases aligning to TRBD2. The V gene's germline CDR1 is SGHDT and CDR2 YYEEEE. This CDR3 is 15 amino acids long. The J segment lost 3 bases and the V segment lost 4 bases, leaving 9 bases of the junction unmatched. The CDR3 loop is CASSHRGEKKETQYF. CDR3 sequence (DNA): TGTGCCAGCAGCCACCGGGGGGAGAAAAAAGAGACCCAGTACTTC.

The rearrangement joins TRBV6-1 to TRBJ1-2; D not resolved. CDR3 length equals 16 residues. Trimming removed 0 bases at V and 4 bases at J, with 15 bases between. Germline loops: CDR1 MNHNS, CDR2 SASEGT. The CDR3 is CASSEARFSFVYGYTF. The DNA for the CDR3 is TGTGCCAGCAGTGAAGCGCGGTTTAGTTTCGTCTATGGCTACACCTTC.

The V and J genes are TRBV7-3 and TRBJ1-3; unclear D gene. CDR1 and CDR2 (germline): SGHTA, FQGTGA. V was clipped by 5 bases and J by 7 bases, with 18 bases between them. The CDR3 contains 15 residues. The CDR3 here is CASSPGGGLRNTIYF. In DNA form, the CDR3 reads TGTGCCAGCAGCCCCGGAGGTGGCCTTCGTAACACCATATATTTT.